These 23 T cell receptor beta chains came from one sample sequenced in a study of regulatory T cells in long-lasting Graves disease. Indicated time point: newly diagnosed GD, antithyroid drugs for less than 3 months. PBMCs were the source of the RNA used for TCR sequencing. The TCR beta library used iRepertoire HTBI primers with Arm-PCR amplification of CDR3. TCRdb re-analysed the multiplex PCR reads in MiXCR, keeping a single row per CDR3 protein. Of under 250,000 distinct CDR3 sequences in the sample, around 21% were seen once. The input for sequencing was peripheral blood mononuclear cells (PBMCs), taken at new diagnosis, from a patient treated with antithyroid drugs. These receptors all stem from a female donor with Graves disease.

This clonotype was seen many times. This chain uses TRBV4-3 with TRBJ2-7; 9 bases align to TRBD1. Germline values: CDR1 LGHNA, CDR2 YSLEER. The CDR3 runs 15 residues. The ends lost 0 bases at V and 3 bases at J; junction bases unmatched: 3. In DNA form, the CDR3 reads TGCGCCAGCAGCCAAGATAACAGGGGGCTCTACGAGCAGTACTTC. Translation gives CASSQDNRGLYEQYF.

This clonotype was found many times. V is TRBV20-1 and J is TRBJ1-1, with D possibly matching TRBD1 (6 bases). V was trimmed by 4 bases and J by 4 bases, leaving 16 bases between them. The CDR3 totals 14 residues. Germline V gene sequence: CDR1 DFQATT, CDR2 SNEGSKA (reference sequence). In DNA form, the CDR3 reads TGCAGTGCTACTTATGAGGGGGGGATCACTGAAGCTTTCTTT. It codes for CSATYEGGITEAFF.

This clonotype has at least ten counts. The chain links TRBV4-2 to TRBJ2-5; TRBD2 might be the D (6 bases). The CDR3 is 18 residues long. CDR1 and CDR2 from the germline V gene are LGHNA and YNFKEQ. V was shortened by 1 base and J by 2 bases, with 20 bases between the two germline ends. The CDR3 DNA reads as TGTGCCAGCAGCCAAGGAAACCTAGCGATAGACCGACAAGAGACCCAGTACTTC. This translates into CASSQGNLAIDRQETQYF.

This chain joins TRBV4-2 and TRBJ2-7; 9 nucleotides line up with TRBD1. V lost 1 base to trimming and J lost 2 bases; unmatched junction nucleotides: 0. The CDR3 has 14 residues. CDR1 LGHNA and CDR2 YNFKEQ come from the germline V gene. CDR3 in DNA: TGTGCCAGCAGCCAAGGACAGGGGGCCTACGAGCAGTACTTC. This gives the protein CASSQGQGAYEQYF.

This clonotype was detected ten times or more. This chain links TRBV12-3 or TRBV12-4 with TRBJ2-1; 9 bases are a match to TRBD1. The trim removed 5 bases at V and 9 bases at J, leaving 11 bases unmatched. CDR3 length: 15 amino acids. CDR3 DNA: TGTGCCAGCAGTCTACCCGGGACAGGGTTGACTGAGCAGTTCTTC. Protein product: CASSLPGTGLTEQFF.

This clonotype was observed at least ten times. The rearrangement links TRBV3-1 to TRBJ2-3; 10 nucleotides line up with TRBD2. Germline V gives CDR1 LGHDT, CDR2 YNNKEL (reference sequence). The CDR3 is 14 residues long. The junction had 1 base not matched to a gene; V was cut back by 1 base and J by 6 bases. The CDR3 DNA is TGTGCCAGCAGCCAAGGGGGACTAGCGGATACGCAGTATTTT. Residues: CASSQGGLADTQYF.

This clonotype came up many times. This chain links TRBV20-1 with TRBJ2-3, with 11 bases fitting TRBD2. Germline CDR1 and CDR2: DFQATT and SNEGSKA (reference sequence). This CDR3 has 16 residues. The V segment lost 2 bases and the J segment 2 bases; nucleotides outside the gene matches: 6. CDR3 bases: TGCAGTGCTAGATCCGGGACTAGCGGCCTCACAGATACGCAGTATTTT. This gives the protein CSARSGTSGLTDTQYF.

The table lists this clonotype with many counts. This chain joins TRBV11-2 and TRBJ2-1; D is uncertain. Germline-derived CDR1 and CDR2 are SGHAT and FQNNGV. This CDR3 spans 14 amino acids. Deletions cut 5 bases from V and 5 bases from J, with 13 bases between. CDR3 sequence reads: CASSRPSIHNEQFF. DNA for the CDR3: TGTGCCAGCAGCCGTCCGAGCATTCACAATGAGCAGTTCTTC.

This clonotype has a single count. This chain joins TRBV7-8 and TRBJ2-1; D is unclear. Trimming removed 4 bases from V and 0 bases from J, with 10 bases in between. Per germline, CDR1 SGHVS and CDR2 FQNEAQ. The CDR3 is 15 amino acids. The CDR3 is CASSSYTSSYNEQFF. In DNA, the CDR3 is TGTGCCAGCAGCTCCTACACGAGCTCCTACAATGAGCAGTTCTTC.

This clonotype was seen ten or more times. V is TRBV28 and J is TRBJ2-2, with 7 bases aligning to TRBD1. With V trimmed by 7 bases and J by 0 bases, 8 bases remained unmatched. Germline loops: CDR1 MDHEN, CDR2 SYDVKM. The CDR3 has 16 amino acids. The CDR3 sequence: CASISAGTANTGELFF. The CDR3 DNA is TGTGCCAGCATCAGCGCCGGGACAGCGAACACCGGGGAGCTGTTTTTT.

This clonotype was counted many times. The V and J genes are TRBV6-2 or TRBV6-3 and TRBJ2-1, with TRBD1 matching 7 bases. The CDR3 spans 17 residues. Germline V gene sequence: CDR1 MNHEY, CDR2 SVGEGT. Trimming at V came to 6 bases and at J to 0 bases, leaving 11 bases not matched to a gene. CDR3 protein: CASRGVQGMPSYNEQFF. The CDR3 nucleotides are TGTGCCAGCAGGGGCGTACAGGGGATGCCCTCCTACAATGAGCAGTTCTTC.

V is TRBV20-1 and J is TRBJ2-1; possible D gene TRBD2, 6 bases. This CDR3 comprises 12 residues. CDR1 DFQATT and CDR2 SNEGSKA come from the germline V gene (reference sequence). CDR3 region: CTPGGSYNEQFF. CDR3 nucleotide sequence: TGCACCCCTGGGGGGTCCTACAATGAGCAGTTCTTC.

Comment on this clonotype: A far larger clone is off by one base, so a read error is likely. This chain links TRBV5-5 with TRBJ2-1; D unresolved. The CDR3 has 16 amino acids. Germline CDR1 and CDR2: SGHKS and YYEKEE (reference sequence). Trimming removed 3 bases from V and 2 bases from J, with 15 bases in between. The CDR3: CASSYPEAEAYNEQFF. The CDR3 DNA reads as TGTGCCAGCAGCTACCCCGAGGCCGAAGCCTACAATGAGCAGTTCTTC. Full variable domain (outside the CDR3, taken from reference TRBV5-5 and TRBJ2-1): DAGVTQSPTHLIKTRGQQVTLRCSPISGHKSVSWYQQVLGQGPQFIFQYYEKEERGRGNFPDRFSARQFPNYSSELNVNALLLGDSALYLCASSYPEAEAYNEQFFGPGTRLTVL.

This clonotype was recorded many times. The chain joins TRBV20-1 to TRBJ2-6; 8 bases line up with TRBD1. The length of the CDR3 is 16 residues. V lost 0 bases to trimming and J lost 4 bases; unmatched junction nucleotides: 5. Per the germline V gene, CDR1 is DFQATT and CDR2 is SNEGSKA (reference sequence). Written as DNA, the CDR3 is TGCAGTGCTAGAGATCAGGGGGCGCAGGGGGCCAACGTCCTGACTTTC. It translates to CSARDQGAQGANVLTF.

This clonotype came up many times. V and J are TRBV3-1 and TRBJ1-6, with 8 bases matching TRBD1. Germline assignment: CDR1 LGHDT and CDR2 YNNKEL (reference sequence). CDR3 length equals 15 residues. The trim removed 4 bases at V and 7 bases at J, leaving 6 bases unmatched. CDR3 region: CASSPETGANSPLHF. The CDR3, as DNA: TGTGCCAGCAGCCCTGAGACAGGGGCCAATTCACCCCTCCACTTT. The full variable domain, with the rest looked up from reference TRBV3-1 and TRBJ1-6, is DTAVSQTPKYLVTQMGNDKSIKCEQNLGHDTMYWYKQDSKKFLKIMFSYNNKELIINETVPNRFSPKSPDKAHLNLHINSLELGDSAVYFCASSPETGANSPLHFGNGTRLTVT.

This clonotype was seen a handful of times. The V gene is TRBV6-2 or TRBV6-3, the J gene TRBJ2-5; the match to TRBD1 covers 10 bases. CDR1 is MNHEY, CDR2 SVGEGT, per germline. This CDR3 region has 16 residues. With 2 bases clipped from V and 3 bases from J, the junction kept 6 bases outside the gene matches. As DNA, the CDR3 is TGTGCCAGCAGTTACGCCGGGACAGGGGACGAAGAGACCCAGTACTTC. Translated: CASSYAGTGDEETQYF.

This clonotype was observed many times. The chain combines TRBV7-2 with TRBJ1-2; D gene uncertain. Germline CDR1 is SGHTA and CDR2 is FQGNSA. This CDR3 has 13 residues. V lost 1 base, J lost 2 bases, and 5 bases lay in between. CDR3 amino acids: CASSLGENYGYTF. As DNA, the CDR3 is TGTGCCAGCAGCTTAGGGGAAAACTATGGCTACACCTTC.

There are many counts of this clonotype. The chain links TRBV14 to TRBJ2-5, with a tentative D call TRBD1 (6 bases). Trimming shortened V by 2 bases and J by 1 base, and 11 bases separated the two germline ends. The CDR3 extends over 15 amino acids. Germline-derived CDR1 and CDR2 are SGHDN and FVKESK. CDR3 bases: TGTGCCAGCAGCCAACCCACAGGGACCCAAGAGACCCAGTACTTC. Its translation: CASSQPTGTQETQYF. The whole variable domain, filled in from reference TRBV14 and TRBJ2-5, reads EAGVTQFPSHSVIEKGQTVTLRCDPISGHDNLYWYRRVMGKEIKFLLHFVKESKQDESGMPNNRFLAERTGGTYSTLKVQPAELEDSGVYFCASSQPTGTQETQYFGPGTRLLVL.

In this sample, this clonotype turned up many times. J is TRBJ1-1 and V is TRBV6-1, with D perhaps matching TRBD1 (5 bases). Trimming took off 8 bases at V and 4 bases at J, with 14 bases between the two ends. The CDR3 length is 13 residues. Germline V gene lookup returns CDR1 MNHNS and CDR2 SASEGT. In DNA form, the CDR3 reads TGTGCCAGCCTGCCTGGGGGTCCCACTGAAGCTTTCTTT. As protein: CASLPGGPTEAFF.

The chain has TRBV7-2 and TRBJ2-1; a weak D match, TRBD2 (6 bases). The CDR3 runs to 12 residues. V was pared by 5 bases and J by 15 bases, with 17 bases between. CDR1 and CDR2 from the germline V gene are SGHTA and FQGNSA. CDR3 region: CASSRRGTHRFF. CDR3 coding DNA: TGTGCCAGCAGCCGACGGGGGACTCATAGGTTCTTC.

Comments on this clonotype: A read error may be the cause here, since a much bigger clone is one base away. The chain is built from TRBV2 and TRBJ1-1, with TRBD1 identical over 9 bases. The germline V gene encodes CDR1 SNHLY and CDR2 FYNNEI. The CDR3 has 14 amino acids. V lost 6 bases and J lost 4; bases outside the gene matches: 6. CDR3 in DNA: TGTGCCAGCAGAGGACAGGGGTGGAGCACTGAAGCTTTCTTT. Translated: CASRGQGWSTEAFF.

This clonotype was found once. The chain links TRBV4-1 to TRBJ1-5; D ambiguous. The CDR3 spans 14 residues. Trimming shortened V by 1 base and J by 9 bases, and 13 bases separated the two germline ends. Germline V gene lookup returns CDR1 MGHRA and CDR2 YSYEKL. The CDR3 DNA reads TGCGCCAGCAGCCAAGGCGGCAGGCTAGGGCCCCAGCATTTT. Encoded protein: CASSQGGRLGPQHF.

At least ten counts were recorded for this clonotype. Here the CDR3 reads CASSTGGPEAFF. The CDR3 bases are TGTGCCAGCTCAACAGGGGGACCTGAAGCTTTCTTT. The gene calls are TRBV18 and TRBJ1-1; 8 bases agree with TRBD1. Germline V lookup: CDR1 KGHSH, CDR2 LQKENI. V was clipped by 5 bases and J by 6 bases; unmatched bases: 2. The CDR3 extends over 12 amino acids.